These 5 T cell receptor beta chains originate from one sample sequenced in a study of CD8 T cells in ankylosing spondylitis (dated by TCRdb to 2015 to 2018). Preparation of the library involved 5' RACE. For sequencing, an Illumina HiSeq 2500 was employed. Clones were called with MiXCR by TCRdb after fastp trimmed the public reads at Q25, and only in-frame beta chains were retained. Rows with one shared CDR3 protein collapse into an entry with the most common genes and DNA. In all, the sample holds 50,000 to 70,000 distinct CDR3 sequences, and roughly 6.2% of those were seen once. The ten top clones hold approximately 5% of the sample. The specimen was synovial fluid, either unsorted or a sorted T cell fraction (not recorded which). The receptors were sampled from a male donor with ankylosing spondylitis.

This clonotype showed up just a few times. The genes are TRBV11-1 and TRBJ2-7; 8 positions agree with TRBD1. V was clipped by 3 bases and J by 5 bases; unmatched bases: 9. Germline V lookup: CDR1 SGHAT, CDR2 FQDESV (reference sequence). The CDR3 has 15 amino acids. This chain's CDR3 is CASSFPRGQSDEQYF. As DNA, the CDR3 is TGTGCCAGCAGCTTCCCCAGGGGGCAATCAGACGAGCAGTACTTC.

V and J are TRBV28 and TRBJ1-5, with TRBD1 matching over 9 bases. The CDR3 extends over 16 amino acids. Germline values: CDR1 MDHEN, CDR2 SYDVKM. V lost 5 bases, J lost 1 base, and 6 bases stayed unmatched. In DNA, the CDR3 is TGTGCCAGCAGTCGGCCGGGACAGGGCAGCAATCAGCCCCAGCATTTT. Its protein product is CASSRPGQGSNQPQHF.

This clonotype appeared many times. This rearrangement joins TRBV6-1 to TRBJ2-5, with 7 nucleotides matching TRBD1. The germline V gene has CDR1 MNHNS and CDR2 SASEGT. CDR3 length: 12 amino acids. Trimming cost V 6 bases and J 4 bases; bases outside gene matches: 2. The CDR3, as DNA: TGTGCCAGCAGCCGGGACAGAGAGACCCAGTACTTC. Translating gives CASSRDRETQYF.

This clonotype was detected many times. V and J are TRBV5-1 and TRBJ2-5, with TRBD2 identical over 7 bases. Germline loops: CDR1 SGHRS, CDR2 YFSETQ. The V segment lost 0 bases and the J segment 3 bases; nucleotides outside the gene matches: 11. The CDR3 totals 17 residues. CDR3: CASSLAPSGLAEETQYF. The CDR3, as DNA: TGCGCCAGCAGCTTGGCCCCTAGTGGGCTAGCGGAAGAGACCCAGTACTTC.

The table lists this clonotype with many counts. The CDR3 DNA follows: TGCGCCAGCAGCCCAGGACTAGTTGGTAACGAGCAGTACTTC. The encoded protein is CASSPGLVGNEQYF. The chain couples TRBV5-1 to TRBJ2-7; 7 bases match TRBD2. In germline, CDR1 is SGHRS, CDR2 YFSETQ. Trimming took 4 bases from V and 5 from J; bases not matched to a gene: 9. This CDR3 is 14 amino acids long.